The rows below give T cell receptor beta chains drawn from one sample of a study of response to subunit inactivated influenza vaccine. TCRdb reprocessed the RT-PCR reads with MiXCR, giving one entry per CDR3 protein. The sample has around 580,000 distinct CDR3 sequences; 12% are singletons. The source material was PBMCs from blood, sampled on the day of vaccination. The receptors stem from a man between 45 and 60 years old who received an inactivated influenza vaccine. The CDR3 runs from the conserved cysteine through the conserved F or W. The D gene is left open where the match is weak. For some rows the clone size is stated as once, few or many, or as a class when expanded; others skip it.

cdr3_aa: CASSLLREANEQYF; cdr3_nt: TGCGCCAGCAGCTTGCTCCGGGAGGCCAACGAGCAGTACTTC; clone_size: few; d_call: TRBD2; v_call: TRBV5-1; j_call: TRBJ2-7
cdr3_aa: CATQGFYEQYF; cdr3_nt: TGTGCCACGCAGGGATTCTACGAGCAGTACTTC; clone_size: few; d_call: .; v_call: TRBV6-5; j_call: TRBJ2-7
cdr3_aa: CSVEYGWGNTEAFF; cdr3_nt: TGCAGTGTGGAATATGGGTGGGGGAACACTGAAGCTTTCTTT; clone_size: .; d_call: .; v_call: TRBV20-1; j_call: TRBJ1-1
cdr3_aa: CASWGRTSYYNEQFF; cdr3_nt: TGTGCTAGCTGGGGTCGCACCTCTTATTACAATGAGCAGTTCTTC; clone_size: .; d_call: .; v_call: TRBV18; j_call: TRBJ2-1
cdr3_aa: CSAKGVAGGQVYEQYF; cdr3_nt: TGCAGTGCTAAGGGCGTAGCGGGAGGGCAAGTTTACGAGCAGTACTTC; clone_size: few; d_call: TRBD2; v_call: TRBV20-1; j_call: TRBJ2-7
cdr3_aa: CASREWGHSNTEAFF; cdr3_nt: TGTGCCAGCAGGGAGTGGGGACACTCGAACACTGAAGCTTTCTTT; clone_size: .; d_call: .; v_call: TRBV6-1; j_call: TRBJ1-1
cdr3_aa: CASSGPGGSDYGYTF; cdr3_nt: TGTGCCAGCAGCGGGCCAGGGGGCTCGGACTATGGCTACACCTTC; clone_size: few; d_call: TRBD1; v_call: TRBV7-8; j_call: TRBJ1-2
cdr3_aa: CASSSGFLSYNEQFF; cdr3_nt: TGTGCCAGCAGTTCAGGTTTTCTTTCCTACAATGAGCAGTTCTTC; clone_size: .; d_call: .; v_call: TRBV6-2/TRBV6-3; j_call: TRBJ2-1
cdr3_aa: CASSTRYEDGSDTQYF; cdr3_nt: TGTGCCAGCAGTACCAGATACGAGGATGGTTCAGATACGCAGTATTTT; clone_size: few; d_call: .; v_call: TRBV28; j_call: TRBJ2-3
cdr3_aa: CASSQYRREQFF; cdr3_nt: TGTGCCAGCAGCCAATATCGGCGGGAGCAGTTCTTC; clone_size: once; d_call: .; v_call: TRBV3-1; j_call: TRBJ2-1
cdr3_aa: CAFSSPRLAGHSGANVLTF; cdr3_nt: TGTGCCTTCAGTTCGCCTAGACTAGCGGGACACTCTGGGGCCAACGTCCTGACTTTC; clone_size: .; d_call: TRBD2; v_call: TRBV7-3; j_call: TRBJ2-6
cdr3_aa: CASSQLAGESLNIQYF; cdr3_nt: TGCGCCAGCAGCCAATTAGCGGGAGAAAGCTTAAACATTCAGTACTTC; clone_size: many; d_call: TRBD2; v_call: TRBV4-3; j_call: TRBJ2-4
cdr3_aa: CASSLDLGGGPAKNIQYF; cdr3_nt: TGTGCCAGCAGCTTAGATCTCGGGGGAGGGCCGGCCAAAAACATTCAGTACTTC; clone_size: many; d_call: TRBD2; v_call: TRBV11-2; j_call: TRBJ2-4
cdr3_aa: CASSSRTSGGNEQFF; cdr3_nt: TGTGCCAGCAGTTCCCGGACTAGCGGGGGGAACGAGCAGTTCTTC; clone_size: few; d_call: TRBD2; v_call: TRBV12-3/TRBV12-4; j_call: TRBJ2-1
cdr3_aa: CSARGGRQGSETQYF; cdr3_nt: TGCAGTGCTAGAGGGGGGCGACAGGGATCCGAGACCCAGTACTTC; clone_size: .; d_call: TRBD1; v_call: TRBV20-1; j_call: TRBJ2-5
cdr3_aa: CASCQDSAGGFYNEQFF; cdr3_nt: TGTGCCTCCTGCCAAGATTCAGCGGGGGGCTTCTACAATGAGCAGTTCTTC; clone_size: .; d_call: TRBD2; v_call: TRBV3-1; j_call: TRBJ2-1
cdr3_aa: CASSTQGGARDTEAFF; cdr3_nt: TGTGCCAGCAGTACTCAGGGAGGGGCGCGGGACACTGAAGCTTTCTTT; clone_size: .; d_call: .; v_call: TRBV6-5; j_call: TRBJ1-1